This TCR beta chain was captured in a study of blood T cell repertoires in COVID-19. Sequencing used immunoSEQ multiplex PCR; TCRdb keeps in-frame clones, though not all of them. The sample shows 200,000 to 300,000 clones, roughly four fifths of them seen only once. Germline loops: CDR1 SGHRS, CDR2 YFSETQ. V shed 0 bases and J shed 6 bases, with 12 bases lying between them. The CDR3 extends over 14 amino acids. It was during active infection that Seattle patients were enrolled and then longitudinally followed. This clone was observed once. This sequence originates from a woman older than 75 with COVID-19, enrolled during active disease. The sample was peripheral blood. J is TRBJ1-2 and V is TRBV5-1; TRBD1 might be the D (5 bases). CDR3 in DNA: TGCGCCAGCAGCTTGGTTCGGGGGGTAAATGGCTACACCTTC. As protein: CASSLVRGVNGYTF.